This entry lists 10 T cell receptor beta chains sequenced from one sample in a study of human T cells and chemical hapten exposure. TCRdb re-called the RACE reads with MiXCR, one entry per CDR3 protein. The table has 45,000 or so distinct CDR3 sequences, 4.4% seen once. Time point in this sample: healthy volunteer bleed at 2 weeks. Total RNA was extracted from unfractionated whole blood. The specimen sequenced was whole blood. These receptor sequences come from a human donor in good health. Some clones in this sample may be carry-over from other donors' samples.

J is TRBJ1-2 and V is TRBV7-9; 10 bases map to TRBD1. This CDR3 region has 16 residues. Germline lookup yields CDR1 SEHNR and CDR2 FQNEAQ (reference sequence). The V segment lost 3 bases and the J segment 5 bases; nucleotides outside the gene matches: 9. The CDR3 loop is CASSLALRGQGYGYTF. Here the CDR3 DNA reads TGTGCCAGCAGCTTGGCGCTACGGGGACAGGGGTATGGCTACACCTTC.

The table lists this clonotype with many counts. The rearrangement uses TRBV27 and TRBJ1-5, with TRBD1 matching 8 bases. CDR1 and CDR2 (germline): MNHEY, SMNVEV (reference sequence). V gave up 5 bases and J gave up 4 bases; unmatched junction bases: 10. The length of the CDR3 is 16 residues. CDR3 coding DNA: TGTGCCAGCAGTCCGAGGACAGGGCAGGTTAATCAGCCCCAGCATTTT. This gives the protein CASSPRTGQVNQPQHF.

The chain combines TRBV19 with TRBJ1-6; the D gene is possibly TRBD1 (5 bases). Deletions cut 6 bases from V and 1 base from J, with 10 bases between. Germline V gene data show CDR1 as LNHDA and CDR2 as SQIVND (reference sequence). The CDR3 extends over 15 amino acids. The CDR3 region is CASRADMSYNSPLHF. The CDR3 region has the DNA TGTGCCAGTAGAGCGGACATGTCCTATAATTCACCCCTCCACTTT.

This clonotype occurred many times. The rearrangement uses TRBV28 and TRBJ2-3; 8 positions agree with TRBD1. Germline loops: CDR1 MDHEN, CDR2 SYDVKM. V shed 5 bases, J shed 0 bases, and the junction held 4 bases outside the gene matches. This CDR3 has 15 amino acids. CDR3 sequence reads: CASSGTGKSTDTQYF. The CDR3 region has the DNA TGTGCCAGCAGTGGGACAGGAAAGAGCACAGATACGCAGTATTTT.

V usage is TRBV12-3 or TRBV12-4 and J usage is TRBJ1-5; D might be TRBD1 (6 bases). Trimming stripped 3 bases from V and 1 base from J, with 13 bases between. CDR3 length equals 16 residues. Written as DNA, the CDR3 is TGTGCCAGCAGTTTGAGCCGGCAGGGGAGCAATCAGCCCCAGCATTTT. Its protein is CASSLSRQGSNQPQHF.

This clonotype was detected a few times. The chain carries TRBV7-8 and TRBJ1-2; 7 positions agree with TRBD1. V shed 5 bases, J shed 0 bases, and the junction held 9 bases outside the gene matches. The germline CDR1 and CDR2 sequences are SGHVS and FQNEAQ. The CDR3 contains 16 residues. The CDR3 DNA reads as TGTGCCAGCAGCCCCCGGATGGGGACAGCTAACTATGGCTACACCTTC. Translating it yields CASSPRMGTANYGYTF.

This clonotype was seen ten or more times. This rearrangement joins TRBV29-1 to TRBJ1-1; D gene ambiguous. V was clipped by 6 bases and J by 9 bases, with 20 bases between them. Per germline, CDR1 SQVTM and CDR2 ANQGSEA. This CDR3 comprises 13 residues. The CDR3 protein is CSVGGPPVLKAFF. The CDR3 region has the DNA TGCAGCGTCGGAGGCCCCCCGGTCCTCAAAGCTTTCTTT.

In this sample, this clonotype turned up many times. V usage is TRBV29-1 and J usage is TRBJ2-5, with 9 nucleotides matching TRBD2. Per the germline V gene, CDR1 is SQVTM and CDR2 is ANQGSEA. The CDR3 length is 14 residues. V was clipped by 1 base and J by 5 bases; unmatched bases: 5. CDR3 protein: CSVEVLAGSETQYF. The CDR3 DNA reads TGCAGCGTTGAAGTGCTAGCGGGGTCTGAGACCCAGTACTTC.

About this clonotype itself: Possible read error: a much larger clone is one base away. This chain uses TRBV28 with TRBJ2-1; D ambiguous. Germline V lookup: CDR1 MDHEN, CDR2 SYDVKM. Trimming cost V 2 bases and J 6 bases, with 11 bases left between them. CDR3 size: 14 residues. In DNA, the CDR3 is TGTGCCAGCAGTTTAAGTCTAGAGATCAATGAGCAGTTCTTC. Its protein product is CASSLSLEINEQFF.

This clonotype was found a few times. The J gene is TRBJ2-7, the V gene TRBV27, with TRBD1 matching over 7 bases. Germline V gene sequence: CDR1 MNHEY, CDR2 SMNVEV (reference sequence). This CDR3 has 15 amino acids. J was trimmed by 0 bases and V by 5 bases; bases with no gene match: 7. The CDR3 spells CASSVGTASSYEQYF. CDR3 coding DNA: TGTGCCAGCAGTGTGGGGACAGCGAGCTCCTACGAGCAGTACTTC.